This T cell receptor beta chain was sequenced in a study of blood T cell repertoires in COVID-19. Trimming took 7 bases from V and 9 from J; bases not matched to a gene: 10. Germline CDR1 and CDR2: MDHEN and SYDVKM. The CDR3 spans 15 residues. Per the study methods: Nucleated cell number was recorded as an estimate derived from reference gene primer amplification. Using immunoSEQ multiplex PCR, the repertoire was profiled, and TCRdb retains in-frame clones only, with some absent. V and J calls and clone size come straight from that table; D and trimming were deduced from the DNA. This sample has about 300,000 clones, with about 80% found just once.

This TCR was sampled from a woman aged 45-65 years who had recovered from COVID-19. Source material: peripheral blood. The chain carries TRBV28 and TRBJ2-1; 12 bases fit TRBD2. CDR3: CASTRRASGRAEQFF. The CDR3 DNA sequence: TGTGCCAGCACGCGGAGGGCTAGCGGGAGGGCTGAGCAGTTCTTC.